These 15 T cell receptor beta chains were all obtained from the same sample, sequenced in a study of Tregs in tolerant kidney transplant recipients. The repertoire was sequenced with immunoSEQ multiplex PCR; TCRdb's copy has only in-frame clones and lacks some. The sample yields 80,000 to 90,000 clones, over 85% seen once. The sequenced material came from CD8+ T cells from blood. These receptors all stem from a human donor in good health.

This clone occurred once. The chain couples TRBV4-1 to TRBJ1-1; TRBD1 aligns across 8 bases. V shed 6 bases, J shed 6 bases, and the junction held 6 bases outside the gene matches. The length of the CDR3 is 13 residues. CDR1 and CDR2 from the germline V gene are MGHRA and YSYEKL. The CDR3, as DNA: TGCGCCAGCAGGGGGCAGGGGGCCCCTGAAGCTTTCTTT. Its protein is CASRGQGAPEAFF.

The chain couples TRBV12-5 to TRBJ2-7; TRBD1 matches 8 bases. The CDR3 is 14 residues long. CDR1 LGHNT and CDR2 FRNRAP come from the germline V gene. With 1 base clipped from V and 3 bases from J, the junction kept 2 bases outside the gene matches. The CDR3 nucleotides are TGTGCTAGTGGTTTGGCCGGGACAGGCTACGAGCAGTACTTC. Encoded protein: CASGLAGTGYEQYF.

The genes are TRBV9 and TRBJ2-1; D might be TRBD1 or TRBD2, each matching 6 bases. This CDR3 comprises 15 residues. V was clipped by 5 bases and J by 2 bases, with 14 bases between them. CDR1 is SGDLS and CDR2 is YYNGEE in the germline V gene. The CDR3 DNA reads TGTGCCAGCAGTGGGGGGCGAACTACCTACAATGAGCAGTTCTTC. Its translation: CASSGGRTTYNEQFF.

The chain is built from TRBV27 and TRBJ2-2; 10 nucleotides line up with TRBD2. Looked up from germline, CDR1 is MNHEY and CDR2 is SMNVEV (reference sequence). V trimming: 7 bases; J trimming: 5 bases; junction bases outside the gene matches: 7. This CDR3 has 15 residues. DNA for the CDR3: TGTGCCAGCAACGCCCGACTAGCGGGTACCGGGGAGCTGTTTTTT. This codes for CASNARLAGTGELFF.

This clone turned up a few times. In DNA form, the CDR3 reads TGTGCCAGCAGTACACAGGGCTATGGGAATGAGCAGTTCTTC. Its translation: CASSTQGYGNEQFF. The chain has TRBV27 and TRBJ2-1, with D possibly being TRBD1 (6 bases). V lost 5 bases to trimming and J lost 7 bases, with 15 bases between them. CDR1 and CDR2 (germline): MNHEY, SMNVEV (reference sequence). CDR3 length: 14 amino acids.

The chain couples TRBV6-5 to TRBJ2-3; TRBD2 matches 7 bases. CDR1 and CDR2 from the germline V gene are MNHEY and SVGAGI. This CDR3 comprises 14 residues. The V gene end was trimmed by 7 bases and the J gene end by 5 bases; junction bases not matched to a gene: 9. CDR3 DNA: TGTGCCAGCATACCGAGCGGGACTGGAGATACGCAGTATTTT. As protein: CASIPSGTGDTQYF.

The V call is TRBV27, the J call TRBJ2-5; a weak D match, TRBD2 (6 bases). The germline V and J ends were trimmed by 4 bases and 4 bases, with 7 bases remaining between them. CDR1 and CDR2 (germline): MNHEY, SMNVEV (reference sequence). This CDR3 comprises 12 residues. CDR3 in amino acids: CASSSGGETQYF. Here the CDR3 DNA reads TGTGCCAGCAGTTCCGGGGGAGAGACCCAGTACTTC.

This chain links TRBV5-1 with TRBJ2-5; 10 bases align to TRBD2. V shed 0 bases, J shed 3 bases, and the junction held 14 bases outside the gene matches. The CDR3 has 19 residues. Per the germline V gene, CDR1 is SGHRS and CDR2 is YFSETQ. The CDR3 nucleotides are TGCGCCAGCAGCTTGGTCGAACTAGCGGGACTTGTTTTAAAAGAGACCCAGTACTTC. It translates to CASSLVELAGLVLKETQYF.

The chain joins TRBV19 to TRBJ1-2; no reliable D call. The CDR3 is 14 residues long. Germline values: CDR1 LNHDA, CDR2 SQIVND (reference sequence). Between the trimmed V and J ends, which lost 0 bases and 8 bases, there was a span of 13 bases. CDR3 sequence reads: CASSIDPALGGYTF. CDR3 sequence (DNA): TGTGCCAGTAGTATAGATCCGGCACTGGGGGGCTACACCTTC.

This clone has only one observation. This rearrangement joins TRBV9 to TRBJ2-1; D possibly corresponds to TRBD1 (6 bases). The CDR3 extends over 13 amino acids. Per the germline V gene, CDR1 is SGDLS and CDR2 is YYNGEE. The germline V and J ends were trimmed by 4 bases and 15 bases, with 20 bases remaining between them. CDR3 coding DNA: TGTGCCAGCAGCCCAAAGTCAGGGGTCTCGTCGTTCTTC. This gives the protein CASSPKSGVSSFF. The complete variable domain, with remaining parts taken from reference TRBV9 and TRBJ2-1, reads DSGVTQTPKHLITATGQRVTLRCSPRSGDLSVYWYQQSLDQGLQFLIQYYNGEERAKGNILERFSAQQFPDLHSELNLSSLELGDSALYFCASSPKSGVSSFFGPGTRLTVL.

This clone was seen once. The chain recombines TRBV7-8 with TRBJ2-5; D possibly corresponds to TRBD1 (6 bases). Per the germline V gene, CDR1 is SGHVS and CDR2 is FQNEAQ. V was cut by 0 bases and J by 2 bases, with 7 bases left in between. This CDR3 comprises 14 residues. Here the CDR3 DNA reads TGTGCCAGCAGCTTAGCGGACAGTCAAGAGACCCAGTACTTC. This gives the protein CASSLADSQETQYF.

This chain connects TRBV2 to TRBJ1-1, with TRBD1 matching over 8 bases. CDR1 and CDR2 from the germline V gene are SNHLY and FYNNEI. J lost 0 bases, V lost 2 bases, and 8 bases had no gene match. The CDR3 totals 17 residues. The CDR3 coding sequence is TGTGCCAGCAGTGAAATCGGACAGGGCAATATGAACACTGAAGCTTTCTTT. Amino acids: CASSEIGQGNMNTEAFF.

Points on this clone: Mismatch with germline at one junction end may stem from a read error. J is TRBJ2-5 and V is TRBV7-7; TRBD1 is a possible D gene (5 bases). The germline V gene encodes CDR1 SSHAT and CDR2 FNYEAQ (reference sequence). The CDR3 sequence is 14 residues long. The CDR3 loop is CASSLLQGWETQYF. The CDR3 DNA follows: TGTGCTAGCAGCTTACTTCAGGGCTGGGAGACCCAGTACTTC.

The V and J genes are TRBV7-9 and TRBJ2-1; 12 bases map to TRBD2. The germline gives CDR1 SEHNR, CDR2 FQNEAQ (reference sequence). The CDR3 length is 14 residues. V lost 5 bases, J lost 9 bases, and 5 bases stayed unmatched. The CDR3 region is CASSASGRVSEQFF. In DNA, the CDR3 is TGTGCCAGCAGCGCTAGCGGGAGGGTTAGTGAGCAGTTCTTC.

The chain is built from TRBV5-8 and TRBJ2-3; the D gene is possibly TRBD2 (5 bases). Deletions cut 3 bases from V and 6 bases from J, with 11 bases between. From germline, CDR1 is SGHTS and CDR2 YDEGEE. The CDR3 extends over 13 amino acids. The CDR3 region has the DNA TGTGCCAGCAGCTACGAGCCGGGGGATACGCAGTATTTT. This translates into CASSYEPGDTQYF. The variable domain in full, completed from reference TRBV5-8 and TRBJ2-3, reads EAGVTQSPTHLIKTRGQQATLRCSPISGHTSVYWYQQALGLGLQFLLWYDEGEERNRGNFPPRFSGRQFPNYSSELNVNALELEDSALYLCASSYEPGDTQYFGPGTRLTVL.